This T cell receptor beta chain was identified during a study of early T cells in non-severe SARS-CoV-2 infection. This CDR3 is built from 15 residues. The germline gives CDR1 SGHDT, CDR2 YYEEEE. Trimming cost V 5 bases and J 6 bases, with 21 bases left between them. Researchers tagged individual cDNA molecules with unique molecular identifiers. TCRdb passed the 5' RACE reads through MiXCR, listing each CDR3 protein once. The sample includes some 60,000 distinct CDR3 sequences, more than 8.5% of them seen just once. In its sample, this clonotype was seen many times. This rearrangement joins TRBV5-6 to TRBJ2-7; D remains ambiguous. This clonotype originated in an adult who was a healthcare worker with PCR-confirmed SARS-CoV-2 infection or an uninfected control (not recorded which). Material: whole blood. DNA for the CDR3: TGTGCCAGCAGACTCCAGGACGCCGTTTCCCGCGAGCAGTACTTC. It yields the protein CASRLQDAVSREQYF.